This is a list of T cell receptor beta chains from one sample in a study of neurological immune-mediated disorders. Via MiXCR, TCRdb re-called the 5' RACE reads, giving one row per CDR3 protein. The table has about 30,000 distinct CDR3 sequences, about 16% seen once. The material sequenced was PBMCs. These receptors were obtained from a man in his 70s in good health. CDR3s include the opening cysteine and the closing phenylalanine or tryptophan. The D gene is left open where the match is weak. Size tells how often a clone was seen (once, few, many) or the class of an expanded clone, and some rows leave it out.

V	J	D	size	CDR3	DNA
TRBV5-1	TRBJ2-6	.	.	CASSSIESSGANVLTF	TGCGCCAGCAGCTCGATAGAAAGTTCAGGGGCCAACGTCCTGACTTTC
TRBV5-5	TRBJ2-3	.	many	CASSPLSSRADTQYF	TGTGCCAGCAGCCCCCTCTCGAGTAGGGCGGATACGCAGTATTTT
TRBV3-1	TRBJ1-2	.	many	CASSQSGRNYGYTF	TGTGCCAGCAGCCAATCGGGGAGGAACTATGGCTACACCTTC
TRBV7-2	TRBJ2-1	TRBD2	few	CASSFGGAGSYNEQFF	TGTGCCAGCAGTTTCGGGGGGGCTGGGTCCTACAATGAGCAGTTCTTC
TRBV7-2	TRBJ2-7	TRBD2	medium-sized	CASSSTRGDSYEQYF	TGTGCCAGCAGCTCCACGCGGGGGGACTCCTACGAGCAGTACTTC
TRBV12-3/TRBV12-4	TRBJ1-4	TRBD1	many	CASSYGTGDEKLFF	TGTGCCAGCAGTTACGGGACAGGTGATGAAAAACTGTTTTTT
TRBV7-2	TRBJ1-1	.	medium-sized	CASSFRPSGIAFF	TGTGCCAGCAGCTTCCGCCCGTCGGGGATAGCTTTCTTT
TRBV1	TRBJ2-1	.	once	CTSSQGDSGMMNEQFF	TGCACCAGCAGCCAAGGGGATAGCGGGATGATGAATGAGCAGTTCTTC
TRBV28	TRBJ2-7	.	.	CASRGGSAGKAYEQYF	TGTGCCAGCAGGGGGGGCTCCGCGGGAAAGGCCTACGAGCAGTACTTC
TRBV3-1	TRBJ1-3	.	many	CASSLAVGDTIYF	TGTGCCAGCAGCCTAGCTGTCGGGGACACCATATATTTT
TRBV12-3/TRBV12-4	TRBJ2-6	.	many	CASGQGRPGANVLTF	TGTGCCAGCGGCCAGGGGCGACCTGGGGCCAACGTCCTGACTTTC
TRBV15	TRBJ1-2	.	few	CATSREYKGTYGYTF	TGTGCCACCAGCAGAGAATATAAAGGGACCTATGGCTACACCTTC
TRBV15	TRBJ2-3	.	many	CATSRGSGGPWDTQYF	TGTGCCACCAGCAGGGGCTCGGGGGGCCCCTGGGATACGCAGTATTTT
TRBV6-2/TRBV6-3	TRBJ2-1	TRBD2	few	CASSSSGGKTYNEQFF	TGTGCCAGCAGCTCTAGCGGGGGGAAGACCTACAATGAGCAGTTCTTC
TRBV20-1	TRBJ2-7	TRBD1	many	CSARPRTGIYEQYF	TGCAGTGCTAGACCCCGGACAGGGATTTACGAGCAGTACTTC
TRBV6-5	TRBJ2-3	.	many	CASSYAWPGRTDTQYF	TGTGCCAGCAGTTACGCTTGGCCAGGCCGGACAGATACGCAGTATTTT
TRBV7-2	TRBJ2-5	TRBD2	many	CASSSPLAGETQYF	TGTGCCAGCAGCTCCCCGTTAGCGGGAGAGACCCAGTACTTC
TRBV24-1	TRBJ2-1	TRBD1	many	CATSEPGQGLNEQFF	TGTGCCACCAGTGAACCGGGACAGGGGCTCAATGAGCAGTTCTTC
TRBV7-2	TRBJ2-3	.	many	CASSSQGYFTDTQYF	TGTGCCAGCAGCTCGCAGGGGTATTTCACAGATACGCAGTATTTT
TRBV12-5	TRBJ1-5	.	many	CASGHDAKGPNQPQHF	TGTGCTAGTGGACACGACGCCAAGGGGCCCAATCAGCCCCAGCATTTT
TRBV12-3/TRBV12-4	TRBJ1-2	.	many	CASRAYRDPYGYTF	TGTGCCAGCCGAGCCTACAGGGACCCCTATGGCTACACCTTC
TRBV27	TRBJ2-7	.	few	CASSYLGEYEQYF	TGTGCCAGCAGTTACCTTGGGGAGTACGAGCAGTACTTC
TRBV28	TRBJ2-1	TRBD2	many	CASSASGTSGAFGQFF	TGTGCCAGCAGTGCATCCGGAACTAGCGGGGCCTTCGGGCAGTTCTTC
TRBV7-2	TRBJ2-3	.	many	CASSSLWGGGSTDTQYF	TGTGCCAGCAGCTCCCTCTGGGGAGGGGGCAGCACAGATACGCAGTATTTT
TRBV20-1	TRBJ2-3	TRBD2	many	CSARDFSGGTDTQYF	TGCAGTGCTAGAGACTTTAGCGGGGGCACAGATACGCAGTATTTT
TRBV7-2	TRBJ2-2	TRBD2	many	CASSLTSGVVGELFF	TGTGCCAGCAGCTTAACTAGCGGGGTCGTCGGGGAGCTGTTTTTT
TRBV7-9	TRBJ1-1	.	many	CASSLDPGRTEAFF	TGTGCCAGCAGCTTAGATCCAGGGAGGACTGAAGCTTTCTTT
TRBV6-5	TRBJ2-3	TRBD1	many	CASRAGTGGTDTQYF	TGTGCCAGCAGAGCCGGGACAGGGGGCACGGATACGCAGTATTTT
TRBV9	TRBJ1-1	.	.	CASSVHGIGNTEAFF	TGTGCCAGCAGCGTCCATGGGATCGGGAACACTGAAGCTTTCTTT
TRBV19	TRBJ1-1	.	many	CATMGQMNTEAFF	TGTGCCACCATGGGGCAGATGAACACTGAAGCTTTCTTT
TRBV5-1	TRBJ1-6	TRBD1	many	CASSGGAGGIDNSPLHF	TGCGCCAGCAGCGGTGGGGCAGGGGGCATAGATAATTCACCCCTCCACTTT
TRBV20-1	TRBJ2-1	TRBD2	many	CSAPRLAAVTAEQFF	TGCAGTGCTCCCCGACTAGCGGCGGTTACAGCTGAGCAGTTCTTC
TRBV30	TRBJ2-2	.	few	CAWTVRQGSTGELFF	TGTGCCTGGACCGTCAGGCAGGGTAGCACCGGGGAGCTGTTTTTT
TRBV12-3/TRBV12-4	TRBJ2-1	TRBD2	many	CASSLGAGGRNEQFF	TGTGCCAGCAGTTTAGGGGCGGGGGGCCGCAATGAGCAGTTCTTC
TRBV28	TRBJ2-3	TRBD1	medium-sized	CASRHRGGTDTQYF	TGTGCCAGCAGGCACAGGGGGGGCACAGATACGCAGTATTTT
TRBV10-2	TRBJ2-7	.	many	CASSDLRGRYEQYF	TGCGCCAGCAGTGATTTAAGGGGTCGGTACGAGCAGTACTTC
TRBV12-3/TRBV12-4	TRBJ2-7	.	many	CASSAGGQASYEQYF	TGTGCCAGCAGTGCTGGGGGACAAGCCTCCTACGAGCAGTACTTC
TRBV27	TRBJ2-3	TRBD2	many	CASSPRTGGQEVTDTQYF	TGTGCCAGCAGTCCCCGAACGGGGGGGCAAGAGGTCACAGATACGCAGTATTTT
TRBV5-1	TRBJ1-2	.	many	CASSLDKAIYGYTF	TGCGCCAGCAGCTTGGACAAAGCGATCTATGGCTACACCTTC
TRBV24-1	TRBJ1-2	TRBD1	many	CATSDPATDRPYTF	TGTGCCACCAGTGACCCCGCCACGGACAGGCCCTACACCTTC
TRBV5-1	TRBJ1-5	.	many	CASSLGVSGNQPQHF	TGCGCCAGCAGCTTAGGGGTAAGCGGCAATCAGCCCCAGCATTTT
TRBV24-1	TRBJ1-2	.	many	CATSEGRESYGYTF	TGTGCCACCAGTGAAGGACGGGAGTCCTATGGCTACACCTTC
TRBV10-1	TRBJ1-1	.	many	CASSRAGSETEAFF	TGCGCCAGCTCCCGGGCGGGGAGCGAAACTGAAGCTTTCTTT
TRBV5-1	TRBJ1-1	.	many	CASSPTQGTEAFF	TGCGCCAGCAGCCCAACACAGGGCACTGAAGCTTTCTTT
TRBV7-7	TRBJ2-7	.	.	CASSPRGTYEQYF	TGTGCCAGCAGCCCACGGGGAACCTACGAGCAGTACTTC
TRBV15	TRBJ2-7	.	many	CATSSVRESGEQYF	TGTGCCACCAGCAGTGTCCGGGAATCTGGGGAGCAGTACTTC
TRBV21-1	TRBJ2-1	.	many	CASSSRDRVANEQFF	TGTGCCAGCAGCTCCCGGGACAGGGTAGCGAATGAGCAGTTCTTC
TRBV5-1	TRBJ2-3	.	many	CASSSPDSTDTQYF	TGCGCCAGCAGCTCCCCGGACTCCACAGATACGCAGTATTTT
TRBV20-1	TRBJ2-7	.	medium-sized	CSAGRLDGQYF	TGCAGTGCGGGGCGCCTGGATGGACAGTACTTC